Listed below are T cell receptor beta chains from one sample, sequenced in a study of T cells in Graves' hyperthyroidism and ophthalmopathy. TCRdb passed the multiplex PCR reads through MiXCR, listing each CDR3 protein once. The sample has around 620,000 distinct CDR3 sequences; around 46% are singletons. Material for sequencing was peripheral blood or thyroid tissue (not recorded which). These receptors all come from an adult woman with Graves' disease, either hyperthyroidism or ophthalmopathy (not recorded which). Each CDR3 is given with its conserved first and last residue. D genes are given only for firm matches. The listing skips clone size in some rows; elsewhere it reads once, few, many or a size class.

D	J	size	V	DNA	CDR3
.	TRBJ1-2	few	TRBV10-2	TGCGCCAGCAGTGACATTGTTAACTATGGCTACACCTTC	CASSDIVNYGYTF
.	TRBJ1-2	few	TRBV10-3	TGTGCCATCAGTGAGCAAGACTATGGCTACACCTTC	CAISEQDYGYTF
.	TRBJ1-1	once	TRBV24-1	TGTGCCACCCCGACAGGCCGCTGCACTGAAGCTTTCTTT	CATPTGRCTEAFF
.	TRBJ1-2	many	TRBV7-3	TGTGCCAGCAGCCCCGGGGGGGCAGCTCCTGGCTACACCTTC	CASSPGGAAPGYTF
.	TRBJ1-1	.	TRBV19	TGTGCCAGTACAGTTTTGGGACGGCCCGGGAGGGACACTGAAGCTTTCTTT	CASTVLGRPGRDTEAFF
.	TRBJ2-7	many	TRBV5-1	TGCGCCAGCAGCCCCCGGGGGTGGAGCTCCTACGAGCAGTACTTC	CASSPRGWSSYEQYF
.	TRBJ1-3	many	TRBV7-9	TGTGCCAGCAGCTTAGAATTGGGGAGCTCTGGAAACACCATATATTTT	CASSLELGSSGNTIYF
.	TRBJ1-1	.	TRBV5-4	TGTGCCAGCGGGGATTCTCGGGGGTACACTGAAGCTTTCTTT	CASGDSRGYTEAFF
.	TRBJ1-2	few	TRBV29-1	TGCAGCGTACTGGGGACACATGGCTACACCTTC	CSVLGTHGYTF
.	TRBJ1-2	.	TRBV4-1	TGCGCCAGCAGCACGAAGACGAGGTGGCCCTATGGCTACACCTTC	CASSTKTRWPYGYTF
.	TRBJ1-1	few	TRBV6-1	TGTGCCAGCAGCGAACAGGGTATGAACACTGAAGCTTTCTTT	CASSEQGMNTEAFF
.	TRBJ1-5	.	TRBV19	TGTGCCGGGGGACCAGGGGGCAATCAGCCCCAGCATTTT	CAGGPGGNQPQHF
TRBD2	TRBJ2-3	.	TRBV11-2	TGTGCCAGCAGCCGACGGAAGGAACTAGCGGGAGGGCCTAGGACAGATACGCAGTATTTT	CASSRRKELAGGPRTDTQYF
.	TRBJ1-2	many	TRBV19	TGTGCCAGTAGTTTGGCAGAGCGGCCCCTCGACAACTATGGCTACACCTTC	CASSLAERPLDNYGYTF
.	TRBJ2-7	.	TRBV5-4	TGTGCCAGCAGCTTGACGCTGGGGACCTACGAGCAGTACTTC	CASSLTLGTYEQYF
TRBD1	TRBJ1-1	.	TRBV29-1	TGCAGCGTCGGACAGGGGGAACGGGCCACTGAAGCTTTCTTT	CSVGQGERATEAFF
TRBD1	TRBJ1-6	many	TRBV7-9	TGTGCCAGCAGCCCGACAGGGCTTGGGTCACCCCTCCACTTT	CASSPTGLGSPLHF
.	TRBJ2-7	many	TRBV28	TGTGCCAGCAGCCCTTCTATCGAGCAGTACTTC	CASSPSIEQYF
.	TRBJ1-6	many	TRBV2	TGTGCCAGCAGTACCGGACATGCTACAAATTCACCCCTCCACTTT	CASSTGHATNSPLHF
TRBD1	TRBJ2-5	many	TRBV5-6	TGTGCCAGCAGCGCCCAGGCGGCAGGGGGAGAAGAGACCCAGTACTTC	CASSAQAAGGEETQYF
.	TRBJ2-7	.	TRBV7-6	TGTGCCAGCAGCTTTAATCCGGGAGACGAGCAGTACTTC	CASSFNPGDEQYF
TRBD1	TRBJ2-5	few	TRBV7-2	TGTGCCAGCAGCCTCCGGACAGGGGGAGAGACCCAGTACTTC	CASSLRTGGETQYF
.	TRBJ2-7	many	TRBV6-1	TGTGCCAGCAGTTACTCTGACAGCTCCTACGAGCAGTACTTC	CASSYSDSSYEQYF
TRBD1	TRBJ2-7	.	TRBV6-5	TGTGCCAGCAGTTTCGTCAGGGGGAGCTACGAGCAGTACTTC	CASSFVRGSYEQYF
.	TRBJ2-7	.	TRBV5-1	TGCGCCAACAGCGCGAGGTGGCCGAGCTCCTACGAGCAGTACTTC	CANSARWPSSYEQYF
TRBD1	TRBJ1-5	.	TRBV27	TGTGCCTCCCGGGCAGGGGGCTTGAATCAGCCCCAGCATTTT	CASRAGGLNQPQHF
.	TRBJ2-5	many	TRBV4-2	TGTGCCAGCAGCCAAGGATCGTACCGGGACTTTCAAGAGACCCAGTACTTC	CASSQGSYRDFQETQYF
.	TRBJ2-4	.	TRBV10-2	TGCGCCAGCAGTGAGACCCCGGGAGCCCAGTACTTC	CASSETPGAQYF
TRBD1	TRBJ2-2	.	TRBV9	TGTGCCAGCAGCGTAGGGACAGGGACCACCGGGGAGCTGTTTTTT	CASSVGTGTTGELFF
.	TRBJ1-1	many	TRBV15	TGTGCCACCAGCAGAGATTACGGGTGGGAAGCTTTCTTT	CATSRDYGWEAFF